The 19 T cell receptor beta chains listed next were all sequenced from one sample in a study of T-cell memory formation after mild COVID-19. In TCRdb, the 5' RACE reads were re-called with MiXCR into one record per CDR3 protein. The data contain 350,000 to 400,000 distinct CDR3 sequences, about an eighth of them singletons. Specimen: PBMCs or a T cell subset sorted from them (not recorded which). These TCRs come from a man between 18 and 29 years old who had mild COVID-19 (a few samples of this study predate the infection). Cell type and time point are not known.

There are a few counts of this clonotype. This sequence joins TRBV27 and TRBJ2-5; TRBD1 matches at 10 bases. CDR3 length: 14 amino acids. Trimming at V came to 4 bases and at J to 7 bases, leaving 6 bases not matched to a gene. Per the germline V gene, CDR1 is MNHEY and CDR2 is SMNVEV (reference sequence). CDR3 sequence (DNA): TGTGCCAGCAGTTCCGGACAGGGGGGTGGGACCCAGTACTTC. It is translated as CASSSGQGGGTQYF.

The chain links TRBV12-3 or TRBV12-4 to TRBJ1-1; perhaps TRBD1 as D (5 bases). Trimming cost V 6 bases and J 0 bases, with 14 bases left between them. The CDR3 loop spans 15 amino acids. CDR3 sequence: CASSLSRDLNTEAFF. The CDR3 DNA reads as TGTGCCAGCAGCCTTTCCAGGGACCTGAACACTGAAGCTTTCTTT.

This sequence joins TRBV24-1 and TRBJ2-3; a weak D match, TRBD1 (5 bases). The CDR3 sequence is 13 residues long. Germline V gene lookup returns CDR1 KGHDR and CDR2 SFDVKD. V was cut by 5 bases and J by 7 bases, with 12 bases left in between. CDR3 DNA: TGTGCCACCAGTGGGGCCAGGGCAAATACGCAGTATTTT. Encoded protein: CATSGARANTQYF.

This chain joins TRBV6-5 and TRBJ2-1, with TRBD1 identical over 10 bases. V dropped 8 bases and J dropped 4; count of bases not matched to a gene: 2. Germline V CDR1 and CDR2: MNHEY, SVGAGI. The CDR3 contains 13 residues. For the CDR3, the DNA is TGTGCCAGCTGGGACAGGGGATACAATGAGCAGTTCTTC. Its translation: CASWDRGYNEQFF.

This clonotype was recorded a few times. The chain has TRBV4-2 and TRBJ2-2, with TRBD2 matching over 9 bases. Germline assignment: CDR1 LGHNA and CDR2 YNFKEQ. The CDR3 runs to 17 residues. After removal of 2 bases from V and 1 base from J, the junction contained 5 bases not matched to a gene. The CDR3 loop reads CASSQLAGIRNTGELFF. The CDR3 DNA reads as TGTGCCAGCAGCCAACTAGCGGGGATTAGGAACACCGGGGAGCTGTTTTTT.

The chain links TRBV9 to TRBJ2-2; D is ambiguous. Per germline, CDR1 SGDLS and CDR2 YYNGEE. The CDR3 is 14 amino acids. Trimming removed 4 bases from V and 6 bases from J, with 13 bases in between. The CDR3 DNA follows: TGTGCCAGCAGCACCCCCTCCAGCGCCGGGGAGCTGTTTTTT. Protein product: CASSTPSSAGELFF. Based on the CDR3 plus reference TRBV9 and TRBJ2-2, the full variable domain is DSGVTQTPKHLITATGQRVTLRCSPRSGDLSVYWYQQSLDQGLQFLIQYYNGEERAKGNILERFSAQQFPDLHSELNLSSLELGDSALYFCASSTPSSAGELFFGEGSRLTVL.

V is TRBV11-2 and J is TRBJ2-1, with 12 nucleotides matching TRBD2. This CDR3 is 15 amino acids long. V was pared by 5 bases and J by 13 bases, with 12 bases of the junction left unmatched. Germline CDR1 reads SGHAT; CDR2 reads FQNNGV. The CDR3 is CASSPEITSGGPQFF. CDR3 nucleotides: TGTGCCAGCAGCCCCGAAATTACTAGCGGGGGGCCCCAGTTCTTC.

This clonotype was seen a few times. V is TRBV5-4 and J is TRBJ2-1, with D possibly matching TRBD1 (5 bases). The CDR3 covers 14 residues. The germline V and J ends were trimmed by 3 bases and 6 bases, with 13 bases remaining between them. Germline loops: CDR1 SGHNT, CDR2 YYREEE (reference sequence). CDR3 bases: TGTGCCAGCAGCTACGGACCAGGGATCAATGAGCAGTTCTTC. Translation: CASSYGPGINEQFF.

This clonotype was seen more than once but under ten times. The chain has TRBV7-9 and TRBJ2-3; no firm D call. The CDR3 sequence is 14 residues long. Trimming pared 7 bases from V and 3 bases from J, leaving 14 bases between. CDR1 and CDR2 from the germline V gene are SEHNR and FQNEAQ (reference sequence). CDR3 nucleotides: TGTGCCAGCACCCTAATCGGGTCGACAGATACGCAGTATTTT. This translates into CASTLIGSTDTQYF.

In its sample, this clonotype was seen a few times. The rearrangement links TRBV9 to TRBJ1-5, with a weak D call TRBD1 (6 bases). Per germline, CDR1 SGDLS and CDR2 YYNGEE. Trimming cost V 5 bases and J 3 bases, with 12 bases left between them. There are 14 residues in the CDR3. In nucleotides, the CDR3 is TGTGCCAGCAGTCGCCGACAGGACAATCAGCCCCAGCATTTT. Residues: CASSRRQDNQPQHF.

The V and J genes are TRBV7-9 and TRBJ2-5; D gene uncertain. The CDR3 spans 13 residues. CDR1 and CDR2 (germline): SEHNR, FQNEAQ (reference sequence). The V end lost 5 bases, the J end lost 5 bases, and 12 bases lay between the germline ends. The CDR3 sequence: CASSRDHGETQYF. The DNA for the CDR3 is TGTGCCAGCAGCCGCGACCACGGGGAGACCCAGTACTTC.

This clonotype occurred many times. This rearrangement joins TRBV5-1 to TRBJ2-3, with a possible D match to TRBD1 (6 bases). Trimming stripped 0 bases from V and 3 bases from J, with 17 bases between. The germline V gene encodes CDR1 SGHRS and CDR2 YFSETQ. The CDR3 contains 17 residues. CDR3 DNA: TGCGCCAGCAGCTTGGCAGGACAGCTCATGTTGACAGATACGCAGTATTTT. It codes for CASSLAGQLMLTDTQYF.

At least ten counts were recorded for this clonotype. V gene TRBV4-3 combines with J gene TRBJ1-6, with unresolved D. V shed 0 bases and J shed 9 bases, with 21 bases lying between them. This CDR3 region has 18 residues. From germline, CDR1 is LGHNA and CDR2 YSLEER. The CDR3 protein is CASSQEQTGILNASPLHF. CDR3 DNA sequence: TGCGCCAGCAGCCAAGAACAGACCGGGATCCTGAATGCTTCACCCCTCCACTTT.

This clonotype was counted between two and nine times. This rearrangement joins TRBV5-6 to TRBJ1-5; 7 positions match TRBD1. The CDR3 contains 15 residues. CDR1 SGHDT and CDR2 YYEEEE come from the germline V gene. Trimming cost V 2 bases and J 4 bases; bases outside gene matches: 6. CDR3 loop: CASSFGRGWNQPQHF. The CDR3 DNA follows: TGTGCCAGCAGCTTTGGCAGGGGGTGGAATCAGCCCCAGCATTTT.

This clonotype appeared many times. This rearrangement joins TRBV6-2 or TRBV6-3 to TRBJ2-7; no definite D call. Trimming cost V 6 bases and J 2 bases, with 23 bases left between them. CDR1 and CDR2 (germline): MNHEY, SVGEGT. There are 17 residues in the CDR3. The CDR3 sequence is CASSYRHGGPPAYEQYV. The CDR3 bases are TGTGCCAGCAGCTATCGTCATGGTGGCCCGCCGGCCTACGAGCAGTACGTC.

A few counts support this clonotype. V is TRBV7-3 and J is TRBJ2-1; TRBD2 agrees at 10 bases. This CDR3 region has 16 residues. Germline loops: CDR1 SGHTA, CDR2 FQGTGA. The V and J ends lost 5 bases and 7 bases, in that order; junction bases with no gene match: 11. For the CDR3, the DNA is TGTGCCAGCAGCCGCCCCCCCGGGACTAGCGATAATGAGCAGTTCTTC. Its translation is CASSRPPGTSDNEQFF.

This clonotype was observed a few times. This CDR3 reads CASSQGGGVYTDTQYF. For the CDR3, the DNA is TGCGCCAGCAGCCAAGGGGGAGGGGTATACACAGATACGCAGTATTTT. This chain joins TRBV4-3 and TRBJ2-3; 7 bases fit TRBD2. Germline CDR1 is LGHNA and CDR2 is YSLEER. V was clipped by 1 base and J by 2 bases; unmatched bases: 6. The CDR3 totals 16 residues.

This clonotype was detected only a few times. CDR3 sequence reads: CASSLRSAWQPGEQYF. The CDR3 DNA reads as TGTGCCAGCAGCTTACGCTCGGCCTGGCAACCCGGCGAGCAGTACTTC. The V and J genes are TRBV13 and TRBJ2-7; D is ambiguous. The germline V gene encodes CDR1 PRHDT and CDR2 FYEKMQ (reference sequence). The length of the CDR3 is 16 residues. The germline V and J ends were trimmed by 2 bases and 6 bases, with 20 bases remaining between them. The variable domain in full, completed from reference TRBV13 and TRBJ2-7, reads AAGVIQSPRHLIKEKRETATLKCYPIPRHDTVYWYQQGPGQDPQFLISFYEKMQSDKGSIPDRFSAQQFSDYHSELNMSSLELGDSALYFCASSLRSAWQPGEQYFGPGTRLTVT.

This clonotype was picked up a small number of times. The chain employs TRBV21-1 and TRBJ2-7. TRBV21-1 is described as a pseudogene. The CDR3 totals 14 residues. As DNA, the CDR3 is TGTGCCAGCAGCCCTATGACATTAACCTACGAGCAGTACGTC. Protein sequence: CASSPMTLTYEQYV.